The entry that follows covers one T cell receptor beta chain sequence. This CDR3 has 15 amino acids. CDR1 and CDR2 (germline): MNHNS, SASEGT. The V gene lost 2 bases and the J gene lost 6 bases, with 14 bases spanning the gap. Researchers took RNA transcripts and amplified the TCR beta CDR3 regions from them. Using the HTBI primer set, a first-round RT-PCR was run on the TCR CDR3. TCRdb re-called the multiplex PCR reads through MiXCR, storing one row per CDR3 protein. The sample yields more than 250,000 distinct CDR3 sequences, over 12% seen once. The sample comes from a study of T cells in Graves' hyperthyroidism and ophthalmopathy. The study excluded patients with uncontrolled infection, other autoimmune disease, pregnancy or lactation.

This receptor was obtained from a woman aged 45 to 65 with Graves' hyperthyroidism that later progressed to Graves' ophthalmopathy. The rearrangement links TRBV6-1 to TRBJ2-4; maybe TRBD2 (6 bases). Material for sequencing was blood. The CDR3 reads CASSELAGSGNIQYF. CDR3 coding DNA: TGTGCCAGCAGTGAACTTGCGGGATCGGGAAACATTCAGTACTTC.